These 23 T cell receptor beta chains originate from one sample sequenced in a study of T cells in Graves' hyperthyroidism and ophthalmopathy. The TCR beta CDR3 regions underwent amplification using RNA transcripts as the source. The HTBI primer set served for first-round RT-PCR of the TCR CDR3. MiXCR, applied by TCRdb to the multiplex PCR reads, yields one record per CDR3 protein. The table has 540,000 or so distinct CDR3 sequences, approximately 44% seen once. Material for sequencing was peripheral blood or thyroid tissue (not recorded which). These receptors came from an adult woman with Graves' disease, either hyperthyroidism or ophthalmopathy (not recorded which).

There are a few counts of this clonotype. CDR3 sequence: CASSDHARIHEKLFF. The CDR3 DNA sequence: TGTGCCAGCAGTGACCATGCCAGAATCCATGAAAAACTGTTTTTT. The chain joins TRBV25-1 to TRBJ1-4; D not certain. Per germline, CDR1 MGHDK and CDR2 SYGVNS. This CDR3 region has 15 residues. Trimming removed 3 bases from V and 6 bases from J, with 14 bases in between.

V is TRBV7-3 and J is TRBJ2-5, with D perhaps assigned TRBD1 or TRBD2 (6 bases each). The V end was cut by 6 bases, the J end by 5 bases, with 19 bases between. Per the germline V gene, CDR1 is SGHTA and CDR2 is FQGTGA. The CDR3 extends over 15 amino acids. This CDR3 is CASSPWGASGETQYF. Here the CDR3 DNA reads TGTGCCAGCAGTCCATGGGGGGCATCCGGGGAGACCCAGTACTTC. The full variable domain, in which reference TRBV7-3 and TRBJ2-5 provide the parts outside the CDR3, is GAGVSQTPSNKVTEKGKYVELRCDPISGHTALYWYRQSLGQGPEFLIYFQGTGAADDSGLPNDRFFAVRPEGSVSTLKIQRTERGDSAVYLCASSPWGASGETQYFGPGTRLLVL.

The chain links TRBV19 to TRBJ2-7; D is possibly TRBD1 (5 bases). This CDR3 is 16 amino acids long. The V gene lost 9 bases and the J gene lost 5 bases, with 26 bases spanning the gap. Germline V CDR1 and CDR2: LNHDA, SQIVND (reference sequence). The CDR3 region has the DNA TGTGCCAGCTCACCACGACCTTCCCGTGTAGGGGACGAGCAGTACTTC. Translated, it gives CASSPRPSRVGDEQYF.

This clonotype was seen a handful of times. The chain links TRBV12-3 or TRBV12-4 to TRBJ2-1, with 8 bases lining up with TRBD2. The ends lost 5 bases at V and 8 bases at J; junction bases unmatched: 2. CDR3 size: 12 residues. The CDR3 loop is CASSRAGDEQFF. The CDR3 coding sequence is TGTGCCAGCAGTCGAGCGGGAGATGAGCAGTTCTTC.

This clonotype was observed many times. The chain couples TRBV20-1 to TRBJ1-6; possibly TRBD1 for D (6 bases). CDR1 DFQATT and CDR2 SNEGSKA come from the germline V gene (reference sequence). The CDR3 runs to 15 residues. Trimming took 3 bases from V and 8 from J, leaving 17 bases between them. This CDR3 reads CSARGRRGVDSPLHF. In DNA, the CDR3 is TGCAGTGCTAGGGGGAGGAGGGGGGTAGATTCACCCCTCCACTTT.

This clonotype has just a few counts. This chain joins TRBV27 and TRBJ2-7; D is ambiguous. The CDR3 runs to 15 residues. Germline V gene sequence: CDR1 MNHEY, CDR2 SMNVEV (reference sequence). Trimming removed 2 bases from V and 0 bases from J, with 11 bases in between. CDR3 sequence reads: CASSLIQTSSYEQYF. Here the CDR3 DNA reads TGTGCCAGCAGTTTAATTCAGACATCCTCCTACGAGCAGTACTTC.

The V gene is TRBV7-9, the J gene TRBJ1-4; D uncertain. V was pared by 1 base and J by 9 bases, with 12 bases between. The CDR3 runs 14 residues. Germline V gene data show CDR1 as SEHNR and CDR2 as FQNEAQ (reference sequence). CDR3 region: CASSLDYGVKKLFF. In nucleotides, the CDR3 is TGTGCCAGCAGCTTAGACTATGGGGTGAAAAAACTGTTTTTT.

This CDR3 is CASSQRRDRGAEQYF. The CDR3 nucleotides are TGTGCCAGCAGCCAACGCCGGGACAGGGGAGCCGAGCAGTACTTC. The genes are TRBV14 and TRBJ2-7; 10 positions agree with TRBD1. Germline V lookup: CDR1 SGHDN, CDR2 FVKESK. V shed 2 bases and J 6 bases; nucleotides not matched to a gene: 7. This CDR3 is built from 15 residues.

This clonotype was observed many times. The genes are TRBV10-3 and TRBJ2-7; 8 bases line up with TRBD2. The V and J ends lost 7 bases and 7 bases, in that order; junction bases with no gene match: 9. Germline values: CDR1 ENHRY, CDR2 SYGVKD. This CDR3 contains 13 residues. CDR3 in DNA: TGTGCCATCAATAGCGGGACCCCCTGGGAGCAGTACTTC. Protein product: CAINSGTPWEQYF.

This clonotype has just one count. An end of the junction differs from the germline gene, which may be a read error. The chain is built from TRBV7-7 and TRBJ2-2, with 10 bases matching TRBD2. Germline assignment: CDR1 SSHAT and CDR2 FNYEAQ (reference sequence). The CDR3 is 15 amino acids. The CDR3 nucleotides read TGTGCTAGCAGCAAGCGGGAGGGCCGGAACGGGGAGCTGTTTTTT. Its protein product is CASSKREGRNGELFF.

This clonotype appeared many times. The CDR3: CAIRTSAEAFF. The CDR3 DNA is TGTGCCATCAGAACGTCCGCGGAAGCTTTCTTT. V is TRBV10-3 and J is TRBJ1-1, with no clear D. CDR1 ENHRY and CDR2 SYGVKD come from the germline V gene. This CDR3 has 11 residues. V dropped 6 bases and J dropped 8 bases, with 10 bases sitting between them.

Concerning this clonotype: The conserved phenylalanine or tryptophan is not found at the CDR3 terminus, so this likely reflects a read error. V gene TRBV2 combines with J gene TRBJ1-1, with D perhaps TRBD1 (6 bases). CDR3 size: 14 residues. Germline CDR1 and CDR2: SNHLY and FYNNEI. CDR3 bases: TGTGCCAGCAGAGATAGGGGGTGGAACACCGAAGCTTTCTCT. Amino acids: CASRDRGWNTEAFS.

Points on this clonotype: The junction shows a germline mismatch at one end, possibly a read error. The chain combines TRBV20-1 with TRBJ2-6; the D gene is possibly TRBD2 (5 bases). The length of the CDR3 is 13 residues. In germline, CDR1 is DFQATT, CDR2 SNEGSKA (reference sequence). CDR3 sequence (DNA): TGCAGTGCTAGAGACGTAAATGCGGGCACTGAAGCTTTC. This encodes CSARDVNAGTEAF.

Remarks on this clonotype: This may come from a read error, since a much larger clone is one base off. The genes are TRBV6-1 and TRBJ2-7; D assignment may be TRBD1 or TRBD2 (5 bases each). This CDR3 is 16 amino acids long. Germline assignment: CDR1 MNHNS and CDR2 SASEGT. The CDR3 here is CASSLTRGAGSYKQYF. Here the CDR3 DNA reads TGTGCCAGCAGCCTTACAAGGGGAGCAGGATCCTACAAGCAGTACTTC.

The CDR3 nucleotides are TGCAGCGTCCCCGGGAAGAACTATGGCTACACCTTC. This sequence encodes CSVPGKNYGYTF. The chain is built from TRBV29-1 and TRBJ1-2; unclear D gene. This CDR3 comprises 12 residues. V lost 6 bases to trimming and J lost 2 bases, with 10 bases between them. Germline loops: CDR1 SQVTM, CDR2 ANQGSEA.

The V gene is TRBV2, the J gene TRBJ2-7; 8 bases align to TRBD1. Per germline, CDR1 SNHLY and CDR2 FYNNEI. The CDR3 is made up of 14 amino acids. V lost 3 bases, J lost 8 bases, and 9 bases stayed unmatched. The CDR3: CASSDWQGANQQYF. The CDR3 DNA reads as TGTGCCAGCAGTGATTGGCAGGGGGCCAATCAGCAGTACTTC.

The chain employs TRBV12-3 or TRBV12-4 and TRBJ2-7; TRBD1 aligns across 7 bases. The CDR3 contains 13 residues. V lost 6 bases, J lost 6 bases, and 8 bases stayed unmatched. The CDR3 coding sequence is TGTGCCAGCAGGCTCGCGACAGGGACCGAGCAGTACTTC. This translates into CASRLATGTEQYF.

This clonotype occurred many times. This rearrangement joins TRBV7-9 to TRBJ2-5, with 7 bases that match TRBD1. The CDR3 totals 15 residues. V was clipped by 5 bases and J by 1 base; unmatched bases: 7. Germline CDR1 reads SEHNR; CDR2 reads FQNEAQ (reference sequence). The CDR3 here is CASSTTRDSQETQYF. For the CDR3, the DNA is TGTGCCAGCAGCACGACCCGGGACAGCCAAGAGACCCAGTACTTC.

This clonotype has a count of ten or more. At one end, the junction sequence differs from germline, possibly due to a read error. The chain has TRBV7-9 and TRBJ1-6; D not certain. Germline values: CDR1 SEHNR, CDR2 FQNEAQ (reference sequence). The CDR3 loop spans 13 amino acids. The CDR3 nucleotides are TGCGCCAGCAGCTTGGCTCCAAATTCACCCCTCCACTTT. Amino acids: CASSLAPNSPLHF.

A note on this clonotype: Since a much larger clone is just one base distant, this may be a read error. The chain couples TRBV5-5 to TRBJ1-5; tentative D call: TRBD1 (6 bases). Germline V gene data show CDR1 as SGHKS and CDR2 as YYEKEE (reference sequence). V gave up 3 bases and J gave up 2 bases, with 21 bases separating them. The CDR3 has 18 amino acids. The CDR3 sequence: CASSSFGGGHFGNQPQHF. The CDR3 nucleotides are TGTGCCAGCAGCTCATTTGGCGGGGGGCATTTTGGCAATCAGCCCCAGCATTTT.

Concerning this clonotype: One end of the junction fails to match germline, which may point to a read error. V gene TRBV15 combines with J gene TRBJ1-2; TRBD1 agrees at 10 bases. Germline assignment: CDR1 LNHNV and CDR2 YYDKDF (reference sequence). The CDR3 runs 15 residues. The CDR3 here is CAASSPGQGLSGYTF. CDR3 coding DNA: TGTGCCGCCAGCAGCCCGGGACAGGGGTTGAGTGGCTACACCTTC. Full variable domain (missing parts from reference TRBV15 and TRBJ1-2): DAMVIQNPRYQVTQFGKPVTLSCSQTLNHNVMYWYQQKSSQAPKLLFHYYDKDFNNEADTPDNFQSRRPNTSFCFLDIRSPGLGDTAMYLCAASSPGQGLSGYTFGSGTRLTVV.

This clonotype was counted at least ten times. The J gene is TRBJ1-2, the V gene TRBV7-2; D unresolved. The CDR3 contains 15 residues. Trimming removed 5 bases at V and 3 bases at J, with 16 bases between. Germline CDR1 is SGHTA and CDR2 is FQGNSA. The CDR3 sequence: CASSPGRNFDYGYTF. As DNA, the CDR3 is TGTGCCAGCAGCCCTGGAAGAAACTTCGACTATGGCTACACCTTC.

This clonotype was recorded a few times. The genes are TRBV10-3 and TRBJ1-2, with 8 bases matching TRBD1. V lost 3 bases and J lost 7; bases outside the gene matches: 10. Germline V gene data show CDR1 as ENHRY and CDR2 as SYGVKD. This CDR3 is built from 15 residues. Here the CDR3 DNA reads TGTGCCATCAGTGATCCAGACAGGGGATTATCTGGCTACACCTTC. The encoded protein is CAISDPDRGLSGYTF.